Described below is a single T cell receptor beta chain sequence and its context. This CDR3 spans 13 amino acids. The germline V gene has CDR1 MNHEY and CDR2 SVGAGI. The V gene lost 1 base and the J gene lost 2 bases, with 4 bases spanning the gap. The method was immunoSEQ multiplex PCR; TCRdb's version includes in-frame clones alone and lacks a portion of them. This table has tens of thousands of clones, 87% appearing once. The data derive from a study of control samples from healthy donors and cancer patients. Sequencing was performed on PBMCs. The TCR originated in a woman aged 55-70 years with lung cancer. This chain connects TRBV6-5 to TRBJ2-3; no reliable D call. The CDR3 is CASSYLITDTQYF. For the CDR3, the DNA is TGTGCCAGCAGTTACTTGATCACAGATACGCAGTATTTT.